Sequencing of this T cell receptor beta chain was carried out in a study of shared clonotypes between healthy human individuals. General observations from the study: Sequencing depth was expected to affect clonotype sharing among donors.

TCRdb's copy holds only in-frame clones and misses some; the assay was immunoSEQ multiplex PCR. The repertoire holds about 2.4 million clones, with around nine tenths as singletons. Germline lookup yields CDR1 MGHRA and CDR2 YSYEKL. CDR3 size: 15 residues. V was clipped by 1 base and J by 1 base, with 10 bases between them. This clone came up once. Its specificity is not known. Sequenced input: naive CD4+ T cells sorted from blood. The subset denotes: CD45RA+ positively selected. V gene TRBV4-1 combines with J gene TRBJ1-2; no reliable D call. The origin of this receptor is a young man in good health. In DNA form, the CDR3 reads TGCGCCAGCAGCCAAGGCCGGGCGAATAACTATGGCTACACCTTC. Translating gives CASSQGRANNYGYTF.